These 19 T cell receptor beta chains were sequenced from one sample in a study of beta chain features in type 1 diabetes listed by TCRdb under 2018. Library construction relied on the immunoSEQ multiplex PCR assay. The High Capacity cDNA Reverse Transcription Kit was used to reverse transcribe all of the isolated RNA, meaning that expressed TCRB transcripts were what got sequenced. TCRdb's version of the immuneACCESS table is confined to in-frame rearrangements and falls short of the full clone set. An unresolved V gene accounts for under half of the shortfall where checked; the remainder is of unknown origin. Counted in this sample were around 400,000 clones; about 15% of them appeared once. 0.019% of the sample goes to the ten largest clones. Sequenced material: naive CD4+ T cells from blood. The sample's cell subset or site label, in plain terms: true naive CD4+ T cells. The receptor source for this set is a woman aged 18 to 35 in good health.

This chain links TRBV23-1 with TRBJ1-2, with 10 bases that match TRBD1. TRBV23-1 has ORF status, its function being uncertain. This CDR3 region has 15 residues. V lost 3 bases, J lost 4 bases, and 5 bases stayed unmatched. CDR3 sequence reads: CASSHSDRGSYGYTF. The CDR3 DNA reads TGCGCCAGCAGTCACTCGGACAGGGGGAGCTATGGCTACACCTTC.

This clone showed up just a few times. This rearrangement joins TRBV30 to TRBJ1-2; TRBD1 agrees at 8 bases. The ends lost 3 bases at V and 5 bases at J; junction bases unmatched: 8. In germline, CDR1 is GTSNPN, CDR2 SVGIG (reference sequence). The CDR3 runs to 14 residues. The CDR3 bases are TGTGCCTGGAGCCGGGGGACAGGCCTTTATGGCTACACCTTC. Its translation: CAWSRGTGLYGYTF.

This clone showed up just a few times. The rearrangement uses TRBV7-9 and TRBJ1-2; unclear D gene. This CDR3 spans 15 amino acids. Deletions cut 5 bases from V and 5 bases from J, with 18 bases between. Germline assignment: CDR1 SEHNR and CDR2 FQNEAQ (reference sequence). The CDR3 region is CASSRPHETEYGYTF. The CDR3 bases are TGTGCCAGCAGCCGCCCCCATGAAACAGAGTATGGCTACACCTTC.

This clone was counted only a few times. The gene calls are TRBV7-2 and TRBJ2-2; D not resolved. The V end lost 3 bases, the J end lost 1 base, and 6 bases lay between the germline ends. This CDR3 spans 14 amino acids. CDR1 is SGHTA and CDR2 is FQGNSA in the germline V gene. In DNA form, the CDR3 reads TGTGCCAGCAGCTTCCAAAAGAACACCGGGGAGCTGTTTTTT. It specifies CASSFQKNTGELFF. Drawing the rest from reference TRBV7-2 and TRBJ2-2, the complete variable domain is GAGVSQSPSNKVTEKGKDVELRCDPISGHTALYWYRQSLGQGLEFLIYFQGNSAPDKSGLPSDRFSAERTGGSVSTLTIQRTQQEDSAVYLCASSFQKNTGELFFGEGSRLTVL.

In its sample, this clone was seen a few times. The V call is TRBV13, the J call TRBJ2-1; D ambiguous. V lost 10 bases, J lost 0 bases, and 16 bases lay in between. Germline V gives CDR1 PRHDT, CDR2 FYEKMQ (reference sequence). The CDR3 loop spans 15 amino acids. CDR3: CATSERPSSYNEQFF. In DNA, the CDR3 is TGTGCCACGTCCGAGCGACCGAGCTCCTACAATGAGCAGTTCTTC.

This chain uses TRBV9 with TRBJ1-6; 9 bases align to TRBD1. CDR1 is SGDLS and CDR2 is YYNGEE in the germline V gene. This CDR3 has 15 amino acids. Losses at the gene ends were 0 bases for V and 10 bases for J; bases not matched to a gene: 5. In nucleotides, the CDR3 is TGTGCCAGCAGCGTAGCGGGGACAGGGATATCACCCCTCCACTTT. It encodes CASSVAGTGISPLHF.

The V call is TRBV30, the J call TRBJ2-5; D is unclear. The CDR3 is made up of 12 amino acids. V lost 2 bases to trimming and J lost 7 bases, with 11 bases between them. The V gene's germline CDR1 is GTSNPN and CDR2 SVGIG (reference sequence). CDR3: CAWSSRRGTQYF. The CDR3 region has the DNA TGTGCCTGGAGTAGTCGAAGAGGGACCCAGTACTTC.

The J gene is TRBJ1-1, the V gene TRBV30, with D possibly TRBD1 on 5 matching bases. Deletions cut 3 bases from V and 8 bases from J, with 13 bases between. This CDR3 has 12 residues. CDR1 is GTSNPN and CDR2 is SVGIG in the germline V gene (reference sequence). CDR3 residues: CAWSPGLGEAFF. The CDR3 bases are TGTGCCTGGAGCCCGGGACTAGGGGAAGCTTTCTTT. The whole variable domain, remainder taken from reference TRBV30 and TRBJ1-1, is SQTIHQWPATLVQPVGSPLSLECTVEGTSNPNLYWYRQAAGRGLQLLFYSVGIGQISSEVPQNLSASRPQDRQFILSSKKLLLSDSGFYLCAWSPGLGEAFFGQGTRLTVV.

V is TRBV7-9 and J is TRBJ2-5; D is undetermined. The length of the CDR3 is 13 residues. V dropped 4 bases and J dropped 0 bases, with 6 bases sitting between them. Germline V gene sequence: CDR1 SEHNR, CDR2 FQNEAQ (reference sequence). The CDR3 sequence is CASSSRYQETQYF. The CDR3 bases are TGTGCCAGCAGCTCGCGGTACCAAGAGACCCAGTACTTC.

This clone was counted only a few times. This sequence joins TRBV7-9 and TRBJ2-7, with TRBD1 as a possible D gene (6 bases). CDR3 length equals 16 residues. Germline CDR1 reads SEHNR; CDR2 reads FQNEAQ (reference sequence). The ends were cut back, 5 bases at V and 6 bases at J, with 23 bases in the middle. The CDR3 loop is CASSPRTDRQTSEQYF. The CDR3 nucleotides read TGTGCCAGCAGCCCTAGGACAGACCGACAGACCAGCGAGCAGTACTTC. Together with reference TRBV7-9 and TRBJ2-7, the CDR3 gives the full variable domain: DTGVSQNPRHKITKRGQNVTFRCDPISEHNRLYWYRQTLGQGPEFLTYFQNEAQLEKSRLLSDRFSAERPKGSFSTLEIQRTEQGDSAMYLCASSPRTDRQTSEQYFGPGTRLTVT.

CDR3 amino acids: CASSPPTSGRWKAKNIQYF. The CDR3 DNA reads TGTGCCAGCAGTCCCCCGACTAGCGGGAGATGGAAAGCCAAAAACATTCAGTACTTC. V is TRBV28 and J is TRBJ2-4; 12 positions agree with TRBD2. Per the germline V gene, CDR1 is MDHEN and CDR2 is SYDVKM. The junction had 11 bases not matched to a gene; V was cut back by 5 bases and J by 0 bases. CDR3 length: 19 residues.

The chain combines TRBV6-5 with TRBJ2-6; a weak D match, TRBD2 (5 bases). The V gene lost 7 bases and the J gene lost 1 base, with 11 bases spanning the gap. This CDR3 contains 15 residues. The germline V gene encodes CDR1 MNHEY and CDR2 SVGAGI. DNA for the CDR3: TGTGCCAGCATCGAGAGGGCTTCTGGGGCCAACGTCCTGACTTTC. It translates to CASIERASGANVLTF.

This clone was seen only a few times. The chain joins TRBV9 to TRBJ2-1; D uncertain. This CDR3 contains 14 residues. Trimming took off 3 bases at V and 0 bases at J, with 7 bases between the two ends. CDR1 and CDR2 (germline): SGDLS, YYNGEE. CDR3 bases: TGTGCCAGCAGCGGGTGGAGCTCCTACAATGAGCAGTTCTTC. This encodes CASSGWSSYNEQFF.

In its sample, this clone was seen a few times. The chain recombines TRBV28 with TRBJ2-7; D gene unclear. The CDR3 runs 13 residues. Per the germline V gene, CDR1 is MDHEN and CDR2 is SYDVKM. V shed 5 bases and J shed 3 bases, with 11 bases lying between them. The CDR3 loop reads CASSEAPLYEQYF. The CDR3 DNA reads TGTGCCAGCAGTGAGGCCCCCCTCTACGAGCAGTACTTC. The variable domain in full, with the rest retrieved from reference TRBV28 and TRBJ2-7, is DVKVTQSSRYLVKRTGEKVFLECVQDMDHENMFWYRQDPGLGLRLIYFSYDVKMKEKGDIPEGYSVSREKKERFSLILESASTNQTSMYLCASSEAPLYEQYFGPGTRLTVT.

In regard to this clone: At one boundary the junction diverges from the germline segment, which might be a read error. The CDR3 sequence: CASNIPSSGANVLTF. The CDR3 DNA sequence: TGTGCCAGTAATATACCCAGCTCTGGGGCCAACGTCCTGACTTTC. J is TRBJ2-6 and V is TRBV19; unclear D gene. Per germline, CDR1 LNHDA and CDR2 SQIVND (reference sequence). This CDR3 contains 15 residues. The entire variable domain, with the rest obtained from reference TRBV19 and TRBJ2-6, is as follows: DGGITQSPKYLFRKEGQNVTLSCEQNLNHDAMYWYRQDPGQGLRLIYYSQIVNDFQKGDIAEGYSVSREKKESFPLTVTSAQKNPTAFYLCASNIPSSGANVLTFGAGSRLTVL.

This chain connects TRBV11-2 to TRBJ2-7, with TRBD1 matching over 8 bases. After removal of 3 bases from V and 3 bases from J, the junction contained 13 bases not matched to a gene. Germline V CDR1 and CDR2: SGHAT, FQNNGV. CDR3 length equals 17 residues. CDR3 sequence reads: CASSFGGQGFRGYEQYF. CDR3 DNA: TGTGCCAGCAGCTTTGGCGGACAGGGATTTAGAGGCTACGAGCAGTACTTC.

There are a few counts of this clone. Here the CDR3 DNA reads TGTGCCAGCAGCATCCGACTAGCGGGAGGCTCCGAGCAGTACTTC. Protein sequence: CASSIRLAGGSEQYF. V is TRBV7-2 and J is TRBJ2-7; 13 bases line up with TRBD2. Looked up from germline, CDR1 is SGHTA and CDR2 is FQGNSA. The CDR3 is made up of 15 amino acids. J was trimmed by 6 bases and V by 5 bases; bases with no gene match: 7.

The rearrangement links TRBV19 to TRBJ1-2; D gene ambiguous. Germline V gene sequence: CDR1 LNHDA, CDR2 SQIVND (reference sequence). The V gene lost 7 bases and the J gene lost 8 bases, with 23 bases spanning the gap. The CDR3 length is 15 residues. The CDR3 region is CASIPLNGVVTGYTF. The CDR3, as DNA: TGTGCCAGTATACCCCTTAACGGAGTCGTTACGGGCTACACCTTC.

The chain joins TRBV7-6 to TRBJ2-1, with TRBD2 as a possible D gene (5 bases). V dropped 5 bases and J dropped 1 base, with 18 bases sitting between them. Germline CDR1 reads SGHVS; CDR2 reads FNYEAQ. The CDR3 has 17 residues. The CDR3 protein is CASSPRQKAVSYNEQFF. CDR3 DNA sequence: TGTGCCAGCAGCCCACGGCAAAAAGCGGTATCCTACAATGAGCAGTTCTTC.